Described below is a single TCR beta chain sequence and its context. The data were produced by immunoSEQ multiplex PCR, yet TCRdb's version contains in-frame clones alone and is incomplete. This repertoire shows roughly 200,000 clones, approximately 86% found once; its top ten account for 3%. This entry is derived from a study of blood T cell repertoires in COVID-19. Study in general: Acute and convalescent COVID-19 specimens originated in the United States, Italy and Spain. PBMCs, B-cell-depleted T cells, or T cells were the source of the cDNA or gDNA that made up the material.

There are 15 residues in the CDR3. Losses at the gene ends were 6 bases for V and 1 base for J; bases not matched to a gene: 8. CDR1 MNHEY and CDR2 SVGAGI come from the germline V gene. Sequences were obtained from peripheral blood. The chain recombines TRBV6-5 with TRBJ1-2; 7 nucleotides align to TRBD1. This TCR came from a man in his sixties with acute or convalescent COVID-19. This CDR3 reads CASRETGYGNYGYTF. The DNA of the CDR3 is TGTGCCAGCAGGGAGACAGGGTACGGTAACTATGGCTACACCTTC.